Detailed here is one T cell receptor beta chain. CDR1 SGHDN and CDR2 FVKESK come from the germline V gene. The CDR3 length is 15 residues. V lost 1 base, J lost 5 bases, and 11 bases lay in between. This entry comes from a study of blood T cell repertoires in COVID-19. About the research overall: Sources were T cells, B-cell-depleted T cells, or PBMCs; the material itself was cDNA or gDNA.

Here immunoSEQ multiplex PCR was the method, and the copy in TCRdb shows in-frame clones only, minus some. Of 300,000 or so clones listed, around 90% are singletons. The chain links TRBV14 to TRBJ1-4; no definite D call. What was sequenced was peripheral blood. This TCR came from a man between 50 and 59 years old with active or convalescent COVID-19. For the CDR3, the DNA is TGTGCCAGCAGCCAAGGCGGAGGAAACAATGAAAAACTGTTTTTT. This translates into CASSQGGGNNEKLFF.